This TCR beta chain was profiled in a study of CD8 T cells in Susac syndrome. Study summary: There were Susac syndrome patients who were therapy-naive at blood draw, others on corticosteroids, and others on intravenous immunoglobulin alone. Study-level results: The study found that Susac CD8+ clonal expansion peaked in TEMRA cells and active patients.

Germline V lookup: CDR1 DFQATT, CDR2 SNEGSKA (reference sequence). V trimming: 0 bases; J trimming: 4 bases; junction bases outside the gene matches: 9. The CDR3 totals 15 residues. Reverse transcription of roughly 0.5 to 1 ug RNA was carried out with random hexamers. TCRdb used MiXCR to reprocess the immunoSEQ multiplex PCR reads, holding one entry per CDR3 protein. The sample lists approximately 190,000 distinct CDR3 sequences, around 93% occurring once. Sequencing of TCR beta was carried out in blood CD8+ and CD4+ T cells. Of note for this clonotype: Its antigen is not identified.

The source of this sequence is a human donor with Susac syndrome. The chain employs TRBV20-1 and TRBJ2-7; TRBD1 aligns across 7 bases. Sequenced material: CD8+ T cells from PBMCs. CDR3: CSARDLTGQMYEQYF. The CDR3 DNA is TGCAGTGCTAGAGACCTGACAGGGCAAATGTACGAGCAGTACTTC.